The following is a T cell receptor (beta chain) sequence with its context. Its target is unknown. Method: immunoSEQ multiplex PCR; TCRdb's copy keeps in-frame clones and lacks some. The data contain 65,000 to 75,000 clones, approximately 80% of them singletons. Germline CDR1 reads SQVTM; CDR2 reads ANQGSEA. CDR3 length: 20 amino acids. J gave up 6 bases and V 1 base, and 17 bases lay outside the gene matches. This specimen comes from a study of early stage breast cancer tumors. Across the study: Most of the 16 invasive tumors were ER+, PR+ and HER2-. Among around twelve ER+/PR+/HER2- tumors, eight were ductal, four lobular.

Findings and caveats of the study: Compared with adjacent normal breast, tumors showed 2 to 2.5-fold denser, more clonal T cells. Comparing each tissue with blood distinguished tumor from normal in about 90% of the 16 patients.

Source material: blood. This sequence joins TRBV29-1 and TRBJ2-1; 14 nucleotides align to TRBD2. The source of this sequence is a person in their forties with breast cancer. The CDR3 DNA is TGCAGCGTTGAAGGTTCCACTGAAGGACTAGCGGGAGGAGCTGGCAATGAGCAGTTCTTC. Its protein product is CSVEGSTEGLAGGAGNEQFF.